Below, 27 T cell receptor beta chains from the same sample are listed, as sequenced in a study of cytomegalovirus exposure and HLA in healthy donors. Amplification used 60 Vbeta primers and 13 Jbeta primers. Sequencing was performed with immunoSEQ multiplex PCR; in TCRdb, only in-frame clones are kept and a portion is missing. The data show 150,000 to 170,000 clones, 75% to 85% seen once. Sequences were obtained from PBMCs. All receptors come from a woman aged 40 to 50 in good health and CMV-seropositive.

The chain is built from TRBV18 and TRBJ1-5, with D perhaps matching TRBD1 (5 bases). Trimming removed 2 bases from V and 0 bases from J, with 11 bases in between. Germline V gene data show CDR1 as KGHSH and CDR2 as LQKENI. The CDR3 length is 16 residues. CDR3 in amino acids: CASSPDTGHSNQPQHF. The CDR3 DNA sequence: TGTGCCAGCTCACCAGATACAGGTCATAGCAATCAGCCCCAGCATTTT.

The chain couples TRBV2 to TRBJ2-5, with 11 bases identical to TRBD2. V lost 7 bases to trimming and J lost 0 bases; unmatched junction nucleotides: 1. This CDR3 contains 14 residues. CDR1 SNHLY and CDR2 FYNNEI come from the germline V gene. CDR3 residues: CASTTSGNQETQYF. DNA for the CDR3: TGTGCCAGCACGACTAGCGGGAACCAAGAGACCCAGTACTTC.

The V call is TRBV5-1, the J call TRBJ2-3, with TRBD2 matching 7 bases. This CDR3 comprises 16 residues. Germline loops: CDR1 SGHRS, CDR2 YFSETQ. The junction had 9 bases not matched to a gene; V was cut back by 4 bases and J by 1 base. The CDR3 DNA sequence: TGCGCCAGCAGCACAGAGACTAGCTTTCGCACAGATACGCAGTATTTT. Protein: CASSTETSFRTDTQYF.

As concerns this clone: Germline is not matched at one junction end, which may reflect a read error. CDR3 DNA: TGTGCCAGCAGTCTAGCGGGAGTTAATGGGCAGTTCTTC. As protein: CASSLAGVNGQFF. This chain joins TRBV2 and TRBJ2-1, with 10 bases that match TRBD2. The CDR3 runs to 13 residues. Germline-derived CDR1 and CDR2 are SNHLY and FYNNEI.

The chain recombines TRBV18 with TRBJ2-3, with a tentative D call TRBD2 (6 bases). The CDR3 runs 13 residues. V was trimmed by 5 bases and J by 4 bases, leaving 10 bases between them. Germline V gene sequence: CDR1 KGHSH, CDR2 LQKENI. This chain's CDR3 is CASSIGSPDTQYF. In DNA form, the CDR3 reads TGTGCCAGCTCAATCGGGAGTCCAGATACGCAGTATTTT.

The rearrangement links TRBV11-2 to TRBJ2-5, with D unresolved. Per germline, CDR1 SGHAT and CDR2 FQNNGV. V was pared by 3 bases and J by 2 bases, with 10 bases between. The CDR3 totals 14 residues. CDR3 in amino acids: CASSFTPVQETQYF. The DNA of the CDR3 is TGTGCCAGCAGCTTTACTCCGGTTCAAGAGACCCAGTACTTC.

V usage is TRBV7-8 and J usage is TRBJ2-7; TRBD1 matches at 11 bases. This CDR3 is 15 amino acids long. Germline CDR1 SGHVS, CDR2 FQNEAQ. V lost 5 bases, J lost 3 bases, and 6 bases stayed unmatched. The CDR3 DNA reads as TGTGCCAGCAGCCCCGGTGGGACAGGGGGCTACGAGCAGTACTTC. Residues: CASSPGGTGGYEQYF.

The chain has TRBV2 and TRBJ1-2; D is unclear. Deletions cut 6 bases from V and 4 bases from J, with 15 bases between. Germline V gene sequence: CDR1 SNHLY, CDR2 FYNNEI. This CDR3 region has 14 residues. The CDR3 here is CASSRESAGYGYTF. CDR3 bases: TGTGCCAGCAGCCGGGAGTCGGCGGGCTATGGCTACACCTTC.

The J gene is TRBJ2-7, the V gene TRBV15; 7 bases align to TRBD1. The CDR3 consists of 14 residues. Germline CDR1 LNHNV, CDR2 YYDKDF (reference sequence). V lost 3 bases and J lost 1; bases outside the gene matches: 3. The CDR3 nucleotides read TGTGCCACCAGCAGGAGGGGACAGTCCTACGAGCAGTACTTC. Amino acid sequence: CATSRRGQSYEQYF.

V and J are TRBV10-3 and TRBJ1-1; D not resolved. The CDR3 runs to 13 residues. Between the trimmed V and J ends, which lost 0 bases and 5 bases, there was a span of 7 bases. Germline CDR1 and CDR2: ENHRY and SYGVKD. CDR3 protein: CAISESQVTEAFF. The CDR3 nucleotides read TGTGCCATCAGTGAGTCGCAGGTTACTGAAGCTTTCTTT.

The genes are TRBV27 and TRBJ2-7, with TRBD2 matching over 11 bases. CDR1 and CDR2 (germline): MNHEY, SMNVEV (reference sequence). The CDR3 is made up of 15 amino acids. Losses at the gene ends were 6 bases for V and 6 bases for J; bases not matched to a gene: 10. The chain's CDR3 is CASRELAGAFGEQYF. The CDR3 DNA is TGTGCCAGCAGGGAACTAGCGGGAGCGTTCGGCGAGCAGTACTTC.

The rearrangement uses TRBV11-1 and TRBJ2-1; TRBD2 agrees at 8 bases. Trimming removed 4 bases from V and 0 bases from J; junction bases left unmatched: 5. The CDR3 length is 16 residues. CDR1 is SGHAT and CDR2 is FQDESV in the germline V gene (reference sequence). In nucleotides, the CDR3 is TGTGCCAGCAGCTCTAGCGGGTTGAGCTCCTACAATGAGCAGTTCTTC. As protein: CASSSSGLSSYNEQFF.

The CDR3 loop reads CASSLVRASEKLFF. The DNA for the CDR3 is TGTGCCAGCAGCTTGGTCAGGGCTAGTGAAAAACTGTTTTTT. The rearrangement joins TRBV5-6 to TRBJ1-4, with a possible D match to TRBD1 (5 bases). The CDR3 sequence is 14 residues long. CDR1 is SGHDT, CDR2 YYEEEE, per germline. The V gene lost 0 bases and the J gene lost 7 bases, with 10 bases spanning the gap.

This clone has a handful of counts. This chain connects TRBV10-2 to TRBJ1-1; 9 bases are a match to TRBD1. The CDR3 loop spans 13 amino acids. V shed 6 bases, J shed 5 bases, and the junction held 4 bases outside the gene matches. Germline values: CDR1 WSHSY, CDR2 SAAADI. CDR3 loop: CASSTDRGTEAFF. CDR3 sequence (DNA): TGCGCCAGCAGCACCGACAGGGGGACTGAAGCTTTCTTT.

The chain employs TRBV7-9 and TRBJ1-2; 11 nucleotides match TRBD1. The germline V gene has CDR1 SEHNR and CDR2 FQNEAQ (reference sequence). This CDR3 spans 15 amino acids. After removal of 3 bases from V and 4 bases from J, the junction contained 4 bases not matched to a gene. In DNA form, the CDR3 reads TGTGCCAGCAGCTTGGGGACAGGGGGGACCTATGGCTACACCTTC. It translates to CASSLGTGGTYGYTF.

The chain carries TRBV9 and TRBJ2-3, with 7 bases identical to TRBD2. The CDR3 length is 17 residues. Trimming at V came to 0 bases and at J to 6 bases, leaving 13 bases not matched to a gene. From germline, CDR1 is SGDLS and CDR2 YYNGEE. The CDR3 nucleotides read TGTGCCAGCAGCGTAGCTATGGCGGGAGCCCCGGCGGATACGCAGTATTTT. Amino acid sequence: CASSVAMAGAPADTQYF. The full variable domain, in which reference TRBV9 and TRBJ2-3 provide the parts outside the CDR3, is DSGVTQTPKHLITATGQRVTLRCSPRSGDLSVYWYQQSLDQGLQFLIQYYNGEERAKGNILERFSAQQFPDLHSELNLSSLELGDSALYFCASSVAMAGAPADTQYFGPGTRLTVL.

The chain links TRBV4-2 to TRBJ2-2; no clear D gene. CDR3 length equals 15 residues. V lost 0 bases and J 5 bases, leaving 10 bases between the germline ends. Per the germline V gene, CDR1 is LGHNA and CDR2 is YNFKEQ. CDR3 in DNA: TGTGCCAGCAGCCAAGAGGCGGCCGTTACCGGGGAGCTGTTTTTT. It translates to CASSQEAAVTGELFF.

CDR3 amino acids: CASGSASGTYNEQFF. The CDR3 bases are TGTGCTAGTGGTTCAGCCTCCGGGACCTACAATGAGCAGTTCTTC. The V call is TRBV12-5, the J call TRBJ2-1; D perhaps matches TRBD2 (5 bases). The CDR3 covers 15 residues. Germline assignment: CDR1 LGHNT and CDR2 FRNRAP. Trimming pared 4 bases from V and 2 bases from J, leaving 12 bases between.

This sequence joins TRBV4-2 and TRBJ2-7; the match to TRBD2 covers 8 bases. V gave up 1 base and J gave up 5 bases; unmatched junction bases: 13. Germline CDR1 LGHNA, CDR2 YNFKEQ. This CDR3 is built from 17 residues. The CDR3 protein is CASSQVGSGSQENEQYF. Here the CDR3 DNA reads TGTGCCAGCAGCCAAGTCGGGAGCGGGAGCCAGGAGAACGAGCAGTACTTC.

V and J are TRBV4-1 and TRBJ2-1; D might be TRBD2 (6 bases). Germline CDR1 MGHRA, CDR2 YSYEKL. V lost 0 bases, J lost 8 bases, and 14 bases lay in between. The CDR3 is 15 amino acids. CDR3: CASSQEGRDSDEQFF. The CDR3 region has the DNA TGCGCCAGCAGCCAAGAAGGGCGGGATAGCGATGAGCAGTTCTTC.

The chain has TRBV19 and TRBJ2-3; 12 nucleotides line up with TRBD2. With 3 bases clipped from V and 7 bases from J, the junction kept 8 bases outside the gene matches. The CDR3 extends over 16 amino acids. Germline assignment: CDR1 LNHDA and CDR2 SQIVND (reference sequence). The CDR3 coding sequence is TGTGCCAGTAGTATTAAGACTAGCGGGGGAGTAAATACGCAGTATTTT. Translated: CASSIKTSGGVNTQYF.

This chain connects TRBV6-6 to TRBJ2-3; TRBD2 agrees at 10 bases. CDR1 is MNHNY and CDR2 is SVGAGI in the germline V gene (reference sequence). CDR3 size: 15 residues. V dropped 5 bases and J dropped 3; count of bases not matched to a gene: 5. CDR3 region: CASSRLAGPTDTQYF. In DNA form, the CDR3 reads TGTGCCAGCAGTAGACTAGCGGGCCCGACAGATACGCAGTATTTT.

As to this clone: The junction differs from germline at one of its ends, possibly a read error. Other DNA sequences in the sample encode the same CDR3. The gene calls are TRBV5-6 and TRBJ2-7, with D possibly being TRBD1 (5 bases). Germline loops: CDR1 SGHDT, CDR2 YYEEEE. The CDR3 is 14 amino acids. Written as DNA, the CDR3 is TGCGCCAGCAGCTTGCTCGACAGAGACTACGAGCAGTACTTC. Residues: CASSLLDRDYEQYF.

This clone was observed once. This chain joins TRBV27 and TRBJ2-5; TRBD2 agrees at 7 bases. V gave up 3 bases and J gave up 1 base; unmatched junction bases: 5. The CDR3 consists of 15 residues. Germline V CDR1 and CDR2: MNHEY, SMNVEV (reference sequence). CDR3 nucleotides: TGTGCCAGCAGTTTCAGCGGGACCTTCCAAGAGACCCAGTACTTC. Translating gives CASSFSGTFQETQYF.

The chain joins TRBV5-4 to TRBJ1-2; TRBD1 aligns across 9 bases. There are 14 residues in the CDR3. The V segment lost 2 bases and the J segment 7 bases; nucleotides outside the gene matches: 6. CDR1 SGHNT and CDR2 YYREEE come from the germline V gene (reference sequence). CDR3 sequence: CASSFPGTGSGYTF. The CDR3 bases are TGTGCCAGCAGCTTTCCCGGGACAGGGAGTGGCTACACCTTC.

The chain joins TRBV10-3 to TRBJ2-7, with D unresolved. The CDR3 consists of 13 residues. The germline V and J ends were trimmed by 3 bases and 6 bases, with 12 bases remaining between them. Germline V gives CDR1 ENHRY, CDR2 SYGVKD. The CDR3 loop is CAISDPSSLEQYF. The DNA of the CDR3 is TGTGCCATCAGTGACCCCTCGTCCCTCGAGCAGTACTTC.

This chain links TRBV7-9 with TRBJ1-1, with D perhaps matching TRBD1 (5 bases). V was shortened by 3 bases and J by 1 base, with 12 bases between the two germline ends. The CDR3 extends over 15 amino acids. In germline, CDR1 is SEHNR, CDR2 FQNEAQ (reference sequence). CDR3 coding DNA: TGTGCCAGCAGCTTCGGCGACAGACCGAACACTGAAGCTTTCTTT. This gives the protein CASSFGDRPNTEAFF.